The 11 T cell receptor beta chains below were found in one sample sequenced in a study of CD8 T cells in Susac syndrome. Random hexamers were used to reverse transcribe the RNA input (about 0.45 to 1 ug). One entry per CDR3 protein, called by TCRdb with MiXCR from the immunoSEQ multiplex PCR reads. The sample shows approximately 190,000 distinct CDR3 sequences, about 95% of them seen only once. Specimen: CD8+ T cells from PBMCs. The receptors shown here come from a human donor with Susac syndrome.

This clonotype was seen only a few times. J is TRBJ1-5 and V is TRBV18; TRBD1 matches 8 bases. Germline CDR1 reads KGHSH; CDR2 reads LQKENI. V lost 6 bases and J lost 5; bases outside the gene matches: 3. The length of the CDR3 is 13 residues. CDR3 in DNA: TGTGCCAGCTCCTCGGACAGGGATCAGCCCCAGCATTTT. It yields the protein CASSSDRDQPQHF.

V is TRBV29-1 and J is TRBJ2-1; D unresolved. CDR1 is SQVTM and CDR2 is ANQGSEA in the germline V gene. V lost 3 bases, J lost 4 bases, and 4 bases lay in between. This CDR3 spans 11 amino acids. The CDR3 region is CSVDAYNEQFF. In nucleotides, the CDR3 is TGCAGCGTTGACGCTTACAATGAGCAGTTCTTC.

The rearrangement joins TRBV7-9 to TRBJ2-7, with TRBD1 identical over 9 bases. Germline values: CDR1 SEHNR, CDR2 FQNEAQ (reference sequence). V trimming: 1 base; J trimming: 5 bases; junction bases outside the gene matches: 3. This CDR3 has 14 amino acids. The CDR3 loop is CASSLGTGADEQYF. Written as DNA, the CDR3 is TGTGCCAGCAGCTTAGGGACAGGGGCCGACGAGCAGTACTTC.

This chain connects TRBV4-1 to TRBJ1-4, with D unclear. In germline, CDR1 is MGHRA, CDR2 YSYEKL. V was clipped by 6 bases and J by 1 base, with 6 bases between them. This CDR3 has 13 residues. In nucleotides, the CDR3 is TGCGCCAGCAGACGAGTAACTAATGAAAAACTGTTTTTT. This translates into CASRRVTNEKLFF.

The chain joins TRBV29-1 to TRBJ2-2; D may match TRBD1 or TRBD2 (5 bases each). The CDR3 has 14 residues. Germline CDR1 reads SQVTM; CDR2 reads ANQGSEA. Trimming took 6 bases from V and 1 from J, leaving 12 bases between them. This chain's CDR3 is CSVGTVLNTGELFF. The DNA for the CDR3 is TGCAGCGTAGGGACGGTTCTGAACACCGGGGAGCTGTTTTTT.

The chain uses TRBV9 and TRBJ2-6; D might be TRBD2 (6 bases). The germline gives CDR1 SGDLS, CDR2 YYNGEE. Trimming stripped 6 bases from V and 4 bases from J, with 17 bases between. This CDR3 has 16 amino acids. CDR3 nucleotides: TGTGCCAGCACCCACTTAGGAGGGGTCGGGGCCAACGTCCTGACTTTC. This sequence encodes CASTHLGGVGANVLTF.

The V call is TRBV7-6, the J call TRBJ2-5; D possibly corresponds to TRBD2 (6 bases). CDR1 is SGHVS and CDR2 is FNYEAQ in the germline V gene. CDR3 length equals 15 residues. Trimming took 5 bases from V and 5 from J, leaving 18 bases between them. The CDR3 nucleotides read TGTGCCAGCAGCCGGGGCGGGGCGAGGGCGGAGACCCAGTACTTC. It encodes CASSRGGARAETQYF.

This clonotype was seen only once. V is TRBV20-1 and J is TRBJ2-1; 11 bases align to TRBD2. V gave up 3 bases and J gave up 10 bases; unmatched junction bases: 2. CDR3 length: 12 residues. CDR1 DFQATT and CDR2 SNEGSKA come from the germline V gene (reference sequence). The CDR3 DNA sequence: TGCAGTGCTAGTCCTAGCGGGGGGGAGCAGTTCTTC. Residues: CSASPSGGEQFF.

This clonotype was observed a single time. The chain joins TRBV11-2 to TRBJ2-3; the D is unclear. The V end lost 5 bases, the J end lost 1 base, and 7 bases lay between the germline ends. CDR1 SGHAT and CDR2 FQNNGV come from the germline V gene. The CDR3 has 13 amino acids. This chain's CDR3 is CASSPQRTDTQYF. CDR3 nucleotide sequence: TGTGCCAGCAGCCCCCAGCGCACAGATACGCAGTATTTT. The full variable domain, with the rest looked up from reference TRBV11-2 and TRBJ2-3, is EAGVAQSPRYKIIEKRQSVAFWCNPISGHATLYWYQQILGQGPKLLIQFQNNGVVDDSQLPKDRFSAERLKGVDSTLKIQPAKLEDSAVYLCASSPQRTDTQYFGPGTRLTVL.

The V gene is TRBV3-1, the J gene TRBJ2-1; D call uncertain. CDR3 length equals 12 residues. Germline values: CDR1 LGHDT, CDR2 YNNKEL (reference sequence). Trimming took 0 bases from V and 10 from J, leaving 7 bases between them. CDR3 nucleotide sequence: TGTGCCAGCAGCCAAGAACTCCACGAGCAGTTCTTC. Amino acids: CASSQELHEQFF.

This chain uses TRBV6-1 with TRBJ1-2; D unresolved. V shed 6 bases and J shed 7 bases, with 15 bases lying between them. From germline, CDR1 is MNHNS and CDR2 SASEGT. This CDR3 region has 13 residues. CDR3 in DNA: TGTGCCAGCAGATTAACCCAGGTCCCTGGCTACACCTTC. It yields the protein CASRLTQVPGYTF.